The entry below describes one T cell receptor (beta chain). It has no known antigen specificity. There are no base qualities to consult, and no much larger clone falls within one base. From V the trimming removes 5 bases and from J it removes 4 bases, while the gene matches leave 9 bases of the junction unaccounted for. The CDR3 runs 15 amino acids, cysteine and phenylalanine included. Only CDR3 DNA is held: 45 bases, read in frame from base 1. The data originate from a study of glioma-infiltrating T cells (dated by TCRdb to about 2016). For the wider study: The study sequenced TCR alpha- and beta-chain repertoires from glioma tissue, from non-neoplastic brain tissue and from matched peripheral blood mononuclear cells. The paired cohort comprised three low-grade glioma patients, about eight primary glioblastoma patients and three non-glioma patients contributing non-neoplastic brain tissue. To measure divergence between tissue and blood T-cell populations, each tissue-infiltrating repertoire was compared with the peripheral blood repertoire of the same patient.

TCR alpha and beta CDR3 regions were amplified with the iRepertoire nested amplicon-rescue multiplex PCR (arm-PCR) platform from RNA. The input for one-step reverse transcription and amplification was roughly 100-450 ng of either tissue mRNA or PBMC total RNA. Following bead purification, Illumina adapters were added through a secondary multiplex PCR, and the libraries were then gel-purified between 200 and 400 bp. Demultiplexing relied on internal 6-nucleotide barcodes carried by the libraries. Sequencing of the libraries was done on an Illumina MiSeq using 2x220 or 2x250 nucleotide paired-end reads. The study's own analysis went as follows. Paired reads were merged using FLASH 1.2.11 and aligned with BWA-MEM to the GRCh37 human genome, and TRA and TRB reads were then extracted. For V and J assignment, an IMGT-derived reference of cassette sequences and CDR3 motifs that included pseudogenes was used. Reads were translated in three frames, and productive CDR3s were defined by a C…FGXG motif without stop codons. A clonotype was defined as a unique combination of a V-J cassette pair and a CDR3 amino acid sequence. Reads were filtered by Hamming distance, thresholded by each sample's sequence error rate in mapped regions. TCRdb reran the public reads through fastp at Q25 and MiXCR, keeping productive beta chains. Merged by CDR3 protein, the rows form single entries marked with the most common genes and DNA. In this record, the V and J calls reflect TCRdb's handling and not the investigators' own analysis. This sample is represented by about 200,000 distinct CDR3 sequences; approximately 30% of them were singletons. The ten largest account for 20% to 25% of the sample.

Broader findings and caveats from the paper: The group comparisons were based on small numbers of patients: three non-neoplastic, three low-grade glioma and several glioblastoma patients. VJ-independent divergence between tissue and blood was lower than expected in non-neoplastic patients but higher than expected in all gliomas, particularly low-grade gliomas. Very few CDR3 sequences were found to be shared between tissue and blood, and this scarcity was attributed to high CDR3 diversity and limited sampling.

The chain couples TRBV12-3 or TRBV12-4 to TRBJ1-2, and 8 junction bases match TRBD1. The sample taken for sequencing was glioma tissue, nonneoplastic brain tissue, or PBMCs (not recorded which). The receptor was isolated from a human donor with low-grade glioma or glioblastoma, undergoing nonglioma brain surgery, or in good health (not recorded which). The CDR3 region has the sequence CASSASDRVSYGYTF. DNA sequence: TGTGCCAGCAGTGCCTCGGACAGGGTGAGCTATGGCTACACCTTC.